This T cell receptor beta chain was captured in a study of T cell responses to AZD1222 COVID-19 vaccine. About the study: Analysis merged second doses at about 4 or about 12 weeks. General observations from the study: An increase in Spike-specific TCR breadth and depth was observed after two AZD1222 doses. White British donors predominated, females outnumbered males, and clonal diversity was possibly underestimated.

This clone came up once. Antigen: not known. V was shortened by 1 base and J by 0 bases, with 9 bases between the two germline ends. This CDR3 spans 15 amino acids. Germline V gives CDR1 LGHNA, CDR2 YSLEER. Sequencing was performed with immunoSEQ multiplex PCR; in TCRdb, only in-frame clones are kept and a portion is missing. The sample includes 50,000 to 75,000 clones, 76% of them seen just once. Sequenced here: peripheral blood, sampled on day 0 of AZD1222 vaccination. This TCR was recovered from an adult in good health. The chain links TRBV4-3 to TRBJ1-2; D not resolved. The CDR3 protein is CASSQGGGTNYGYTF. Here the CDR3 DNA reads TGCGCCAGCAGCCAAGGAGGAGGTACTAACTATGGCTACACCTTC.